Shown below are 11 T cell receptor beta chains from a single sample sequenced in a study of resident and recirculating memory T cells in vitiligo. Only in-frame clones appear in the TCRdb table, and some are missing; sequencing was by immunoSEQ multiplex PCR. The table records roughly 42,000 clones, around 90% of them present only once. The specimen sequenced was blood. All receptors come from a male donor with vitiligo.

The rearrangement joins TRBV6-1 to TRBJ2-7; 7 bases agree with TRBD2. Germline CDR1 is MNHNS and CDR2 is SASEGT. The CDR3 covers 15 residues. The trim removed 1 base at V and 0 bases at J, leaving 3 bases unmatched. CDR3 sequence: CASSEVGEGSYEQYF. The DNA for the CDR3 is TGTGCCAGCAGTGAAGTCGGGGAGGGCTCCTACGAGCAGTACTTC.

The rearrangement uses TRBV27 and TRBJ2-2; 8 bases line up with TRBD1. The junction had 7 bases not matched to a gene; V was cut back by 4 bases and J by 0 bases. Germline lookup yields CDR1 MNHEY and CDR2 SMNVEV (reference sequence). The CDR3 is 17 amino acids. CDR3 sequence reads: CASSWGTGSANTGELFF. The CDR3 nucleotides read TGTGCCAGCAGTTGGGGGACAGGTAGTGCGAACACCGGGGAGCTGTTTTTT.

The chain joins TRBV15 to TRBJ2-1; no reliable D call. Germline-derived CDR1 and CDR2 are LNHNV and YYDKDF (reference sequence). The CDR3 has 14 amino acids. Trimming removed 0 bases from V and 7 bases from J, with 10 bases in between. In nucleotides, the CDR3 is TGTGCCACCAGCAGAGATTTGGTAGATAATGAGCAGTTCTTC. Amino acid sequence: CATSRDLVDNEQFF.

This clone was observed a single time. The chain combines TRBV7-2 with TRBJ2-1; the match to TRBD2 covers 8 bases. CDR3 length: 15 amino acids. Trimming took 2 bases from V and 7 from J; bases not matched to a gene: 7. CDR1 is SGHTA and CDR2 is FQGNSA in the germline V gene. The DNA for the CDR3 is TGTGCCAGCAGCTTAAAGGCGGGGGGCCGAAATGAGCAGTTCTTC. It is translated as CASSLKAGGRNEQFF.

The chain combines TRBV4-1 with TRBJ1-5, with 8 bases fitting TRBD1. The V segment lost 4 bases and the J segment 1 base; nucleotides outside the gene matches: 3. Germline V gene sequence: CDR1 MGHRA, CDR2 YSYEKL. The CDR3 has 15 residues. The CDR3 coding sequence is TGCGCCAGCAGCCCCGGACAGGGAAGCAATCAGCCCCAGCATTTT. This sequence encodes CASSPGQGSNQPQHF.

The chain carries TRBV5-1 and TRBJ2-2; a possible D gene is TRBD1 (5 bases). The CDR3 runs to 12 residues. The germline gives CDR1 SGHRS, CDR2 YFSETQ. The V gene lost 0 bases and the J gene lost 12 bases, with 9 bases spanning the gap. The CDR3 reads CASSLEGVQLFF. The DNA of the CDR3 is TGCGCCAGCAGCTTGGAAGGGGTCCAGCTGTTTTTT.

CDR3 amino acids: CASSPFGGSYNEQFF. The DNA of the CDR3 is TGTGCCAGCTCACCTTTCGGGGGTTCCTACAATGAGCAGTTCTTC. J is TRBJ2-1 and V is TRBV18; possibly TRBD2 for D (6 bases). V was shortened by 3 bases and J by 1 base, with 10 bases between the two germline ends. This CDR3 has 15 residues. In germline, CDR1 is KGHSH, CDR2 LQKENI.

The chain links TRBV12-5 to TRBJ1-5; the D gene is possibly TRBD1 (5 bases). The CDR3 length is 15 residues. Deletions cut 3 bases from V and 3 bases from J, with 12 bases between. Germline CDR1 is LGHNT and CDR2 is FRNRAP. CDR3 residues: CASGFVRGLNQPQHF. As DNA, the CDR3 is TGTGCTAGTGGTTTCGTAAGGGGTCTCAATCAGCCCCAGCATTTT.

This chain links TRBV7-3 with TRBJ2-5, with D possibly TRBD1 on 6 matching bases. The CDR3 runs to 13 residues. Trimming took off 5 bases at V and 5 bases at J, with 12 bases between the two ends. The germline V gene has CDR1 SGHTA and CDR2 FQGTGA. This CDR3 is CASSQGHSETQYF. Here the CDR3 DNA reads TGTGCCAGCAGCCAGGGACACTCGGAGACCCAGTACTTC. Looking up the rest from reference TRBV7-3 and TRBJ2-5 gives the full variable domain: GAGVSQTPSNKVTEKGKYVELRCDPISGHTALYWYRQSLGQGPEFLIYFQGTGAADDSGLPNDRFFAVRPEGSVSTLKIQRTERGDSAVYLCASSQGHSETQYFGPGTRLLVL.

This clone showed up just once. The chain couples TRBV30 to TRBJ1-2, with D possibly being TRBD1 (6 bases). The CDR3 runs to 13 residues. Trimming removed 5 bases from V and 4 bases from J, with 14 bases in between. Germline-derived CDR1 and CDR2 are GTSNPN and SVGIG (reference sequence). In DNA, the CDR3 is TGTGCCTGGGAACAGGGTGTAGGCTATGGCTACACCTTC. Its protein is CAWEQGVGYGYTF.

V gene TRBV30 combines with J gene TRBJ1-3; D is unclear. The CDR3 runs 13 residues. V was shortened by 1 base and J by 0 bases, with 4 bases between the two germline ends. The germline CDR1 and CDR2 sequences are GTSNPN and SVGIG (reference sequence). In nucleotides, the CDR3 is TGTGCCTGGAGTGCTCTCTCTGGAAACACCATATATTTT. Translating it yields CAWSALSGNTIYF.